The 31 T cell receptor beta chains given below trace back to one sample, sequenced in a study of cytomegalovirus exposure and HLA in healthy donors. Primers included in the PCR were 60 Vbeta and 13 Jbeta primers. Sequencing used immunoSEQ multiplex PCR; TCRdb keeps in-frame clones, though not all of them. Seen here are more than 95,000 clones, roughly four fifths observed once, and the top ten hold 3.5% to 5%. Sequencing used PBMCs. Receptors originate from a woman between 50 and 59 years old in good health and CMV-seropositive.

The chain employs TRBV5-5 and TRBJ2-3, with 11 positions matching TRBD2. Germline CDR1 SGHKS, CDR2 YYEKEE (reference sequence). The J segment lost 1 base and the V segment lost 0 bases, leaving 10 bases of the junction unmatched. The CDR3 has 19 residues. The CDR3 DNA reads TGTGCCAGCAGCTTGGGGGGGCTAGCGGGGGGCCCTGGCACAGATACGCAGTATTTT. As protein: CASSLGGLAGGPGTDTQYF.

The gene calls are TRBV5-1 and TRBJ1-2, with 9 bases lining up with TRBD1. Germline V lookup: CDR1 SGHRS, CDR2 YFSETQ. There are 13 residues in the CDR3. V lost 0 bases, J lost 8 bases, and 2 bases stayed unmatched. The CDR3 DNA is TGCGCCAGCAGCTTGGACAGGGGGCTAGGCTACACCTTC. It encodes CASSLDRGLGYTF.

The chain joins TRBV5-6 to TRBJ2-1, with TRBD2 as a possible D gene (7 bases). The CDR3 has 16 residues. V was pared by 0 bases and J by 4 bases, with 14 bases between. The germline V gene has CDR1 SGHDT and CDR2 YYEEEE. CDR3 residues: CASSLVSGGQYNEQFF. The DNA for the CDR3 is TGTGCCAGCAGCTTGGTTTCCGGGGGGCAGTACAATGAGCAGTTCTTC. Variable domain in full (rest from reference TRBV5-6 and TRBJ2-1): DAGVTQSPTHLIKTRGQQVTLRCSPKSGHDTVSWYQQALGQGPQFIFQYYEEEERQRGNFPDRFSGHQFPNYSSELNVNALLLGDSALYLCASSLVSGGQYNEQFFGPGTRLTVL.

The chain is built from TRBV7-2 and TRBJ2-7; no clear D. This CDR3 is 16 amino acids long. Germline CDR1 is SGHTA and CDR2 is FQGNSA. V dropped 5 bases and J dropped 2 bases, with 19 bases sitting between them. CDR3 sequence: CASSRPRSHVTYEQYF. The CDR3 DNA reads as TGTGCCAGCAGCCGGCCCAGGTCCCACGTGACCTACGAGCAGTACTTC.

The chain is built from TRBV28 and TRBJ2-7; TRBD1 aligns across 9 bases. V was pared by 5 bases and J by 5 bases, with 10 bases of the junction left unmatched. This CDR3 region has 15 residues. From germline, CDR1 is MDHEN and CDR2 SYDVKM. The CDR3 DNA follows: TGTGCCAGCAGTCCACCGGGACAGGGTTTCCACGAGCAGTACTTC. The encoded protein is CASSPPGQGFHEQYF.

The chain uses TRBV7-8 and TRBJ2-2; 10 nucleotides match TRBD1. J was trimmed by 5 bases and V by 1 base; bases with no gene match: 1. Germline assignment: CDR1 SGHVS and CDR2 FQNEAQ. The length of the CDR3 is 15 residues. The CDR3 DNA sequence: TGTGCCAGCAGCTTAGGACAGGGGGCGACCGGGGAGCTGTTTTTT. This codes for CASSLGQGATGELFF.

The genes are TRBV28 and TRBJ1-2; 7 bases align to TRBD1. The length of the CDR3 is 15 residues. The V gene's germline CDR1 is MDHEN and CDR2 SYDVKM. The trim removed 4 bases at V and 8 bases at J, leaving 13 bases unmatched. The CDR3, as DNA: TGTGCCAGCAGTTCATCGTTGGGACAGCCCCGCGGCTACACCTTC. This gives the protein CASSSSLGQPRGYTF.

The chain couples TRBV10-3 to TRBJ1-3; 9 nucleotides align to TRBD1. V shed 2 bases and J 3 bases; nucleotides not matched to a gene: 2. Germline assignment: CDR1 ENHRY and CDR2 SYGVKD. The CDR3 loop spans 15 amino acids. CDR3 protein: CAISETGGSGNTIYF. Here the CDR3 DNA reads TGTGCCATCAGTGAGACAGGGGGCAGTGGAAACACCATATATTTT.

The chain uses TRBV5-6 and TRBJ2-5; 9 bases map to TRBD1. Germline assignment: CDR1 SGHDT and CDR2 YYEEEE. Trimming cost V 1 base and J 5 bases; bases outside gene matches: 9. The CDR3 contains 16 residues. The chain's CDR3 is CASSLSVQGAGETQYF. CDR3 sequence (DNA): TGTGCCAGCAGCTTGAGTGTACAGGGGGCAGGGGAGACCCAGTACTTC.

The CDR3 coding sequence is TGTGCCAGCAGCCTTCTGGGGACAGGAAATTACGAGCAGTACTTC. Amino acid sequence: CASSLLGTGNYEQYF. This chain connects TRBV9 to TRBJ2-7; 8 nucleotides align to TRBD1. The V gene's germline CDR1 is SGDLS and CDR2 YYNGEE. The CDR3 extends over 15 amino acids. Trimming at V came to 4 bases and at J to 4 bases, leaving 10 bases not matched to a gene.

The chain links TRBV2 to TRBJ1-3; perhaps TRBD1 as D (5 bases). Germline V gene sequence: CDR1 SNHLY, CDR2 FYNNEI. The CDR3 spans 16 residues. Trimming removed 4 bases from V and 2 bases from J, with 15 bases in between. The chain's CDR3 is CASSGRGLGPGNTIYF. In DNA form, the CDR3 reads TGTGCCAGCAGTGGGAGGGGTTTGGGCCCTGGAAACACCATATATTTT. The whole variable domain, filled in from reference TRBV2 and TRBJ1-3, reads EPEVTQTPSHQVTQMGQEVILRCVPISNHLYFYWYRQILGQKVEFLVSFYNNEISEKSEIFDDQFSVERPDGSNFTLKIRSTKLEDSAMYFCASSGRGLGPGNTIYFGEGSWLTVV.

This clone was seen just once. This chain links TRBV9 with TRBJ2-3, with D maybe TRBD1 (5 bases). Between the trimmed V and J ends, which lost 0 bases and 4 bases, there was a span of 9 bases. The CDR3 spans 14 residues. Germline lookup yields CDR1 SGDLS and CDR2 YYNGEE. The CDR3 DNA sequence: TGTGCCAGCAGCGTAGAAAGGGGCCCAGATACGCAGTATTTT. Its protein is CASSVERGPDTQYF.

The CDR3 nucleotides read TGTGCCAGCAAAGGTGGGGCAGGGTCCTACGAGCAGTACTTC. This gives the protein CASKGGAGSYEQYF. This sequence joins TRBV2 and TRBJ2-7; D perhaps matches TRBD1 (5 bases). Trimming took 7 bases from V and 1 from J, leaving 14 bases between them. The CDR3 has 14 residues. Germline V gene lookup returns CDR1 SNHLY and CDR2 FYNNEI.

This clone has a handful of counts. The CDR3 DNA reads TGTTCCAAGAAGGGGGGGGCATACGGCAATCAGCCCCAGCATTTT. It yields the protein CSKKGGAYGNQPQHF. The V call is TRBV30, the J call TRBJ1-5, with D maybe TRBD1 (6 bases). The CDR3 runs 15 residues. Germline V CDR1 and CDR2: GTSNPN, SVGIG (reference sequence). Using reference TRBV30 and TRBJ1-5 for the parts outside the CDR3, the full variable domain is SQTIHQWPATLVQPVGSPLSLECTVEGTSNPNLYWYRQAAGRGLQLLFYSVGIGQISSEVPQNLSASRPQDRQFILSSKKLLLSDSGFYLCSKKGGAYGNQPQHFGDGTRLSIL.

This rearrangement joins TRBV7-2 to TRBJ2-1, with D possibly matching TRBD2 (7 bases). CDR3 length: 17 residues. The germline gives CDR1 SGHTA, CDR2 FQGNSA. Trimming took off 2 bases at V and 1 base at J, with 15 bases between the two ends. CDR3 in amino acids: CASSLRGGAWSYNEQFF. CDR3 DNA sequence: TGTGCCAGCAGCTTACGAGGGGGGGCGTGGTCCTACAATGAGCAGTTCTTC.

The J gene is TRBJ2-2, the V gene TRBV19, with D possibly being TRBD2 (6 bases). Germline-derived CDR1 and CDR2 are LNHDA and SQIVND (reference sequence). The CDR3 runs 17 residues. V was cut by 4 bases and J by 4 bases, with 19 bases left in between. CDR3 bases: TGTGCCAGTAGTACAACAACGTTGGGGAGGCGCACCGGGGAGCTGTTTTTT. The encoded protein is CASSTTTLGRRTGELFF.

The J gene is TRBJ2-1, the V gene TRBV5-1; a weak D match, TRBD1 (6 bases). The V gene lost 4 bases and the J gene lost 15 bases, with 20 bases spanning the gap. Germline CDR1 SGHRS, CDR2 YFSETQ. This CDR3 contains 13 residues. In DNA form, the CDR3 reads TGCGCCAGCAGCCAAGAAACAGGGCGCGTCCCGTTCTTC. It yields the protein CASSQETGRVPFF.

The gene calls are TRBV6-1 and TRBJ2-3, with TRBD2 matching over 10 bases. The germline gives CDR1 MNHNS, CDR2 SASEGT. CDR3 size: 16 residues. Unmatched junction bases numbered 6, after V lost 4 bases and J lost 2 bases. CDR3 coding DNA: TGTGCCAGCAGTGTAATAGCGGGGGGATTCACAGATACGCAGTATTTT. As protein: CASSVIAGGFTDTQYF.

CDR3: CASSPDRASLGYTF. In DNA form, the CDR3 reads TGCGCCAGCAGCCCGGACAGGGCGTCTCTTGGCTACACCTTC. V is TRBV4-1 and J is TRBJ1-2, with TRBD1 matching 8 bases. V shed 4 bases, J shed 7 bases, and the junction held 8 bases outside the gene matches. Germline V gene data show CDR1 as MGHRA and CDR2 as YSYEKL. The CDR3 runs 14 residues.

The CDR3 protein is CASSQEGLAGVYNEQFF. Written as DNA, the CDR3 is TGCGCCAGCAGCCAAGAGGGACTAGCGGGGGTCTACAATGAGCAGTTCTTC. This chain links TRBV4-1 with TRBJ2-1; TRBD2 matches at 14 bases. The CDR3 length is 17 residues. Trimming removed 0 bases from V and 3 bases from J; junction bases left unmatched: 1. Germline lookup yields CDR1 MGHRA and CDR2 YSYEKL.

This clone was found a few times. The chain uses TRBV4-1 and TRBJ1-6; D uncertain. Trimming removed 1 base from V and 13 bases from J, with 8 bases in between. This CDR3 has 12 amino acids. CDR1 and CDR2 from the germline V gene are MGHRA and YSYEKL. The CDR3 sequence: CASSQGLYPLHF. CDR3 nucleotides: TGCGCCAGCAGCCAAGGACTTTACCCCCTCCACTTT.

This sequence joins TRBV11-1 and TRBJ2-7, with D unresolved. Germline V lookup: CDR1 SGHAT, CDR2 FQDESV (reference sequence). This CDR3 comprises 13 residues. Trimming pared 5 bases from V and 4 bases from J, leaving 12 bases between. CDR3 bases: TGTGCCAGCAGCCGACAAGTAGATTACGAGCAGTACTTC. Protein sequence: CASSRQVDYEQYF.

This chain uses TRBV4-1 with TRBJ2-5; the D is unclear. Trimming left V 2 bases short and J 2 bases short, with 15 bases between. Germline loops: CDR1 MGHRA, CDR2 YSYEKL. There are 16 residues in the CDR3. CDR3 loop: CASSQSTSWSQETQYF. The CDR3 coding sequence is TGCGCCAGCAGCCAATCCACCTCGTGGAGTCAAGAGACCCAGTACTTC.

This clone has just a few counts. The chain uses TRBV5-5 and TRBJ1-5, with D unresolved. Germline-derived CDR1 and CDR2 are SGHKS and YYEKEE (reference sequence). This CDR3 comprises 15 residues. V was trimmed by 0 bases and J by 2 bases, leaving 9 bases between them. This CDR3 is CASSLGGFGNQPQHF. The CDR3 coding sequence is TGTGCCAGCAGCTTGGGCGGGTTTGGCAATCAGCCCCAGCATTTT.

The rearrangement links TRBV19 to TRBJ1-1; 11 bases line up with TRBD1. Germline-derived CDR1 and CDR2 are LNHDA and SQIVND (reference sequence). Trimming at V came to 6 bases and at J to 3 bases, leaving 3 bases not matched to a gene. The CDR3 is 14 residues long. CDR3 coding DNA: TGTGCCAGTAGGGGACAGGGGGGTCACACTGAAGCTTTCTTT. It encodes CASRGQGGHTEAFF. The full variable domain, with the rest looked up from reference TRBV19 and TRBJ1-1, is DGGITQSPKYLFRKEGQNVTLSCEQNLNHDAMYWYRQDPGQGLRLIYYSQIVNDFQKGDIAEGYSVSREKKESFPLTVTSAQKNPTAFYLCASRGQGGHTEAFFGQGTRLTVV.

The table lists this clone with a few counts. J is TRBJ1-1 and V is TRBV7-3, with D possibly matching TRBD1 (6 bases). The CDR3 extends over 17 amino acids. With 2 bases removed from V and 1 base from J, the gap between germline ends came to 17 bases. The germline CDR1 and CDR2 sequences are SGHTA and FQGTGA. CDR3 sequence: CASSLFHRGGRNTEAFF. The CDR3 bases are TGTGCCAGCAGCTTATTTCACCGGGGGGGCAGGAACACTGAAGCTTTCTTT.

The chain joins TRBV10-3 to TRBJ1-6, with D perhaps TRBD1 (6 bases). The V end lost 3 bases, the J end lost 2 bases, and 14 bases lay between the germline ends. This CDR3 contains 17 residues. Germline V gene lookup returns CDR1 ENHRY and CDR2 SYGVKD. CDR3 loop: CAISDQQGWTYNSPLHF. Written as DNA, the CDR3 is TGTGCCATCAGTGACCAACAGGGCTGGACCTATAATTCACCCCTCCACTTT.

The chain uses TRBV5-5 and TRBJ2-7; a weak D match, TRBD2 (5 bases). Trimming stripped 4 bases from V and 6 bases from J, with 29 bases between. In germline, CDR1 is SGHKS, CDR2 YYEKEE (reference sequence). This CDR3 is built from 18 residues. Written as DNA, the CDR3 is TGTGCCAGCAGCCACCCGGGTCGGTTGAGGCCATTTCGGGGCGAGCAGTACTTC. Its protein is CASSHPGRLRPFRGEQYF.

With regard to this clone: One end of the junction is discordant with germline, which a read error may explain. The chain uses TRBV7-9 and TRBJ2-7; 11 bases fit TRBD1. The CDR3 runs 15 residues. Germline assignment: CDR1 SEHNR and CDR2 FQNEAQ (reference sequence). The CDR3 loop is CSSSPGTGGRYEQYF. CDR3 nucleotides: TGTTCCAGCAGCCCGGGGACAGGGGGACGCTACGAGCAGTACTTC.

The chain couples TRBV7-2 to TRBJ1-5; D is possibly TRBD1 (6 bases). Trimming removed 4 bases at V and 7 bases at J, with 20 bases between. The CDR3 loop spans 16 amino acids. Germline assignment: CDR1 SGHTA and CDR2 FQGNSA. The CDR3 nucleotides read TGTGCCAGCAGCTCCCGCGGGGGGGCTGGCTCCCAGCCCCAGCATTTT. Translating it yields CASSSRGGAGSQPQHF.

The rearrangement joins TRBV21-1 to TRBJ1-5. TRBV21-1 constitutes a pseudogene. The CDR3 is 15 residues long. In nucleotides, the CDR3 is TGTGCCAGCAGCAAAGTGGAGGTCGGCAATCAGCCCCAGCATTTT. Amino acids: CASSKVEVGNQPQHF.